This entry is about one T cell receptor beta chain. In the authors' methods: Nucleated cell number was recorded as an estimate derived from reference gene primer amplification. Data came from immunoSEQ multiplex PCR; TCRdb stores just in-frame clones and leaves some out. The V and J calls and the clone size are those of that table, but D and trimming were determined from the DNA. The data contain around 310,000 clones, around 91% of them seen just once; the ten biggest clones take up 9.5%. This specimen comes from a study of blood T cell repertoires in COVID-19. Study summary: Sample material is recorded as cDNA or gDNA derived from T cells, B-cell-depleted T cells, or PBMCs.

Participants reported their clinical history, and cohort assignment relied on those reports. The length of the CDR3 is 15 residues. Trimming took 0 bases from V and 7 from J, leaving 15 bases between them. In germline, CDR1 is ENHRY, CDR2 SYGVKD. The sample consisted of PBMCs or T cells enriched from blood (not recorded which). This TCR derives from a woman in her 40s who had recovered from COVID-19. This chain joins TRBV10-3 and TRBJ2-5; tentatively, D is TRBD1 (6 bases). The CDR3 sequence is CAISESVQGTGTQYF. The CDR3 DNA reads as TGTGCCATCAGTGAGTCGGTTCAGGGGACGGGGACCCAGTACTTC.